The 2 T cell receptor beta chains below were found in one sample sequenced in a study of beta chain features in type 1 diabetes. Expressed TCRB transcripts were sequenced, since all the RNA that had been isolated was reverse transcribed. Profiled with immunoSEQ multiplex PCR; TCRdb holds only in-frame clones, not every one. Counted here are fewer than 500,000 clones, approximately 14% occurring once; the ten biggest clones make up roughly 0.036%. Sequencing was performed on naive CD4+ T cells from blood. Source of these receptors: a man between 25 and 39 years old in good health.

A few counts support this clone. The V and J genes are TRBV19 and TRBJ1-2, with D unresolved. V dropped 5 bases and J dropped 3 bases, with 13 bases sitting between them. This CDR3 has 14 residues. Germline values: CDR1 LNHDA, CDR2 SQIVND (reference sequence). The DNA for the CDR3 is TGTGCCAGTAGTCACCAGGCGGGCTACTATGGCTACACCTTC. This codes for CASSHQAGYYGYTF.

This clone was detected a few times. The chain has TRBV7-2 and TRBJ2-3, with D uncertain. CDR1 SGHTA and CDR2 FQGNSA come from the germline V gene. The CDR3 covers 13 residues. Trimming removed 5 bases at V and 7 bases at J, with 13 bases between. The CDR3 sequence is CASSQALRNTQYF. The DNA for the CDR3 is TGTGCCAGCAGCCAAGCCTTAAGAAATACGCAGTATTTT. Looking up the rest from reference TRBV7-2 and TRBJ2-3 gives the full variable domain: GAGVSQSPSNKVTEKGKDVELRCDPISGHTALYWYRQSLGQGLEFLIYFQGNSAPDKSGLPSDRFSAERTGGSVSTLTIQRTQQEDSAVYLCASSQALRNTQYFGPGTRLTVL.